Sequencing of this T cell receptor beta chain was carried out in a study of blood T cell repertoires in COVID-19. Study context: T cells, B-cell-depleted T cells, or PBMCs supplied cDNA or gDNA.

With V trimmed by 6 bases and J by 5 bases, 5 bases remained unmatched. From germline, CDR1 is WNHNN and CDR2 SYGVQD (reference sequence). This CDR3 region has 14 residues. Here immunoSEQ multiplex PCR was the method, and the copy in TCRdb shows in-frame clones only, minus some. Of around 290,000 clones in the sample, 91% were seen once. This TCR derives from a woman aged 25 to 39 with COVID-19, enrolled during active disease. This rearrangement joins TRBV10-1 to TRBJ2-7; 12 nucleotides agree with TRBD2. The specimen was peripheral blood. This CDR3 reads CASSRLAGADEQYF. CDR3 nucleotides: TGCGCCAGCAGCCGACTAGCGGGAGCCGACGAGCAGTACTTC.